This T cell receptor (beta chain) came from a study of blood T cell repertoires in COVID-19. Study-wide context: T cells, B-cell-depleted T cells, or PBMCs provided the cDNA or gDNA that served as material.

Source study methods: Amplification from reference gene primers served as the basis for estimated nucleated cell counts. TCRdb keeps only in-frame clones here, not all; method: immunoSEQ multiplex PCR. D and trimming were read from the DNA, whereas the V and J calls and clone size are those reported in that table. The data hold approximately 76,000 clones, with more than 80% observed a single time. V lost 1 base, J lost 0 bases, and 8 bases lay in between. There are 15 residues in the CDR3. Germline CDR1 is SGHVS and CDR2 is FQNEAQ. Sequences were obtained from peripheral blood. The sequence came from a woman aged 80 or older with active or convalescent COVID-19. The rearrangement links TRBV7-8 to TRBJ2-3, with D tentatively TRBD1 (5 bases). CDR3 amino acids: CASSLGTGSTDTQYF. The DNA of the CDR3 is TGTGCCAGCAGCTTAGGTACAGGAAGCACAGATACGCAGTATTTT.